These 4 T cell receptor beta chains were sequenced from one sample in a study of blood T cell repertoires in COVID-19 (dated by TCRdb to 2018 to 2021). The library was produced with the immunoSEQ multiplex PCR assay. The table was pulled from immuneACCESS by TCRdb, which kept in-frame rearrangements only. Such tables lose some clones; where checked, under half of the loss comes from unresolved V genes, and the rest has no known cause. The sample yields approximately 290,000 clones; about nine tenths were counted once. The top ten clonotypes cover 2% to 2.5% of the sample. Specimen: peripheral blood. These receptors were taken from a woman aged 25 to 39 with COVID-19, enrolled during active disease.

V is TRBV18 and J is TRBJ1-6, with 8 bases that match TRBD1. The CDR3 sequence is 18 residues long. Germline-derived CDR1 and CDR2 are KGHSH and LQKENI. The V segment lost 3 bases and the J segment 2 bases; nucleotides outside the gene matches: 9. CDR3 nucleotide sequence: TGTGCCAGCTCACCTGCCGGACAGGGCATCACCTATAATTCACCCCTCCACTTT. This codes for CASSPAGQGITYNSPLHF.

The chain carries TRBV10-3 and TRBJ2-3; TRBD2 matches at 9 bases. V shed 0 bases, J shed 7 bases, and the junction held 8 bases outside the gene matches. Germline V gene lookup returns CDR1 ENHRY and CDR2 SYGVKD. This CDR3 has 16 residues. In DNA form, the CDR3 reads TGTGCCATCAGTGAGTCGAAGCGGGAGGCGGGGAATACGCAGTATTTT. This encodes CAISESKREAGNTQYF.

This sequence joins TRBV6-1 and TRBJ1-2; D is perhaps TRBD1 (5 bases). The CDR3 is made up of 14 amino acids. Per germline, CDR1 MNHNS and CDR2 SASEGT. V was trimmed by 2 bases and J by 3 bases, leaving 10 bases between them. The CDR3 region is CASSERSGDYGYTF. Written as DNA, the CDR3 is TGTGCCAGCAGTGAACGTTCGGGGGACTATGGCTACACCTTC.

The chain uses TRBV9 and TRBJ1-6; no definite D call. The ends were cut back, 2 bases at V and 6 bases at J, with 9 bases in the middle. The CDR3 spans 14 residues. Per germline, CDR1 SGDLS and CDR2 YYNGEE. Here the CDR3 DNA reads TGTGCCAGCAGCGTGGACTCAGCTAATTCACCCCTCCACTTT. Translation gives CASSVDSANSPLHF.